This TCR beta chain stems from a study of blood T cell repertoires in COVID-19. Study-level background: The United States, Italy and Spain were the sources of the acute and convalescent COVID-19 samples. From T cells, B-cell-depleted T cells, or PBMCs came the material, which was cDNA or gDNA.

The recovered donors of Cohort 3 showed two negative PCRs, clearance, or symptom resolution. The CDR3 sequence is 15 residues long. The trim removed 2 bases at V and 5 bases at J, leaving 6 bases unmatched. CDR1 and CDR2 from the germline V gene are MNHEY and SMNVEV (reference sequence). Sequenced by immunoSEQ multiplex PCR; TCRdb stores in-frame clones only, minus some. This table holds 380,000 or so clones, about 89% found once. The sequence derives from a man younger than 45 who had recovered from COVID-19. Sequencing was carried out using PBMCs or T cells enriched from blood (not recorded which). J is TRBJ2-1 and V is TRBV27; 7 nucleotides agree with TRBD2. CDR3 sequence reads: CASSLRASGNNEQFF. The CDR3 nucleotides are TGTGCCAGCAGTTTAAGGGCTAGCGGCAACAATGAGCAGTTCTTC.